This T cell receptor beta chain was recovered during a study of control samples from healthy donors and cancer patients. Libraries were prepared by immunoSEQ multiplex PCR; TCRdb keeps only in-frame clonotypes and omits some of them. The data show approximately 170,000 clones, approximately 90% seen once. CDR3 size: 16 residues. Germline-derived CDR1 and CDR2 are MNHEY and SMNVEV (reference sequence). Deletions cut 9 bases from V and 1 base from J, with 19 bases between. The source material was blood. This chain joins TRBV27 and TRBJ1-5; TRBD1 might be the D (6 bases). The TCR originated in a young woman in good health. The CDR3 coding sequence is TGTGCCAGTAGTAATATCGGGGGGCTCAGCAATCAGCCCCAGCATTTT. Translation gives CASSNIGGLSNQPQHF.